These 24 T cell receptor beta chains originate from one sample sequenced in a study of T cell responses to AZD1222 COVID-19 vaccine. TCRdb's table, derived via immunoSEQ multiplex PCR, lists solely in-frame clones and lacks some. The data show about 130,000 clones, 89% seen once. Here the sequenced sample was peripheral blood, taken on day 0 of AZD1222 vaccination. The receptors were sampled from an adult in good health.

This clone is termed medium-sized. The chain uses TRBV13 and TRBJ2-7; unclear D gene. There are 15 residues in the CDR3. The germline V and J ends were trimmed by 5 bases and 0 bases, with 14 bases remaining between them. Germline V gene sequence: CDR1 PRHDT, CDR2 FYEKMQ (reference sequence). The DNA of the CDR3 is TGTGCCAGCAGCACACGAAGGTTAAACTCCTACGAGCAGTACTTC. As protein: CASSTRRLNSYEQYF.

This chain links TRBV2 with TRBJ1-2; possibly TRBD1 for D (5 bases). The V gene's germline CDR1 is SNHLY and CDR2 FYNNEI. The CDR3 runs 14 residues. Trimming left V 6 bases short and J 5 bases short, with 16 bases between. DNA for the CDR3: TGTGCCAGCAGAGTTGGGACGGGGAGATATGGCTACACCTTC. Encoded protein: CASRVGTGRYGYTF.

This clone was seen a single time. The chain recombines TRBV6-2 or TRBV6-3 with TRBJ2-2; the match to TRBD2 covers 10 bases. CDR3 length: 18 amino acids. After removal of 3 bases from V and 6 bases from J, the junction contained 13 bases not matched to a gene. CDR1 is MNHEY, CDR2 SVGEGT, per germline. CDR3 nucleotides: TGTGCCAGCAGTTATCAATATCTAATTAGCGGGGGGCCCGGGGAGCTGTTTTTT. Encoded protein: CASSYQYLISGGPGELFF.

The chain employs TRBV3-1 (or the pseudogene TRBV3-2) and TRBJ1-1; maybe TRBD1 (5 bases). The germline CDR1 and CDR2 sequences are LGHDT and YNNKEL (reference sequence). Trimming removed 0 bases at V and 2 bases at J, with 16 bases between. This CDR3 region has 17 residues. The CDR3 coding sequence is TGTGCCAGCAGCCAAGATCTGTTCTTGGGGGGAAACACTGAAGCTTTCTTT. Translating gives CASSQDLFLGGNTEAFF.

The V and J genes are TRBV5-8 and TRBJ1-5; the D gene is possibly TRBD1 (5 bases). Germline values: CDR1 SGHTS, CDR2 YDEGEE. This CDR3 is built from 15 residues. Trimming removed 2 bases from V and 2 bases from J, with 11 bases in between. CDR3 loop: CASSLAGRRNQPQHF. The CDR3 region has the DNA TGTGCCAGCAGCTTAGCAGGGCGACGCAATCAGCCCCAGCATTTT. Full variable domain (rest looked up from reference TRBV5-8 and TRBJ1-5): EAGVTQSPTHLIKTRGQQATLRCSPISGHTSVYWYQQALGLGLQFLLWYDEGEERNRGNFPPRFSGRQFPNYSSELNVNALELEDSALYLCASSLAGRRNQPQHFGDGTRLSIL.

This chain joins TRBV6-5 and TRBJ1-1, with a tentative D call TRBD1 (5 bases). The CDR3 length is 13 residues. V gave up 4 bases and J gave up 11 bases, with 17 bases separating them. Germline CDR1 and CDR2: MNHEY and SVGAGI. The CDR3 is CASSSDSGSWAFF. The CDR3 DNA reads as TGTGCCAGCAGTTCTGACAGTGGTAGTTGGGCTTTCTTT.

This chain uses TRBV20-1 with TRBJ1-6, with unresolved D. The germline V gene has CDR1 DFQATT and CDR2 SNEGSKA (reference sequence). Trimming took 3 bases from V and 15 from J, leaving 12 bases between them. This CDR3 has 11 residues. Here the CDR3 DNA reads TGCAGTGCTAGTAAGCGCAACCACCTCCACTTT. It codes for CSASKRNHLHF.

The chain combines TRBV19 with TRBJ1-4, with a possible D match to TRBD1 (5 bases). From germline, CDR1 is LNHDA and CDR2 SQIVND (reference sequence). CDR3 length: 15 amino acids. Trimming left V 6 bases short and J 3 bases short, with 14 bases between. The CDR3 DNA is TGTGCCAGTAGCGGGGGTTCGGTTTCTAATGAAAAACTGTTTTTT. Protein sequence: CASSGGSVSNEKLFF. Filled out from reference TRBV19 and TRBJ1-4, the complete variable domain reads DGGITQSPKYLFRKEGQNVTLSCEQNLNHDAMYWYRQDPGQGLRLIYYSQIVNDFQKGDIAEGYSVSREKKESFPLTVTSAQKNPTAFYLCASSGGSVSNEKLFFGSGTQLSVL.

The CDR3 region has the DNA TGTGCCAGTAGTAATGGCGGATCCTACGAGCAGTACTTC. Protein: CASSNGGSYEQYF. The chain links TRBV19 to TRBJ2-7; D not resolved. The CDR3 contains 13 residues. Germline V gives CDR1 LNHDA, CDR2 SQIVND (reference sequence). Trimming removed 4 bases at V and 1 base at J, with 8 bases between. Looking up the rest from reference TRBV19 and TRBJ2-7 gives the full variable domain: DGGITQSPKYLFRKEGQNVTLSCEQNLNHDAMYWYRQDPGQGLRLIYYSQIVNDFQKGDIAEGYSVSREKKESFPLTVTSAQKNPTAFYLCASSNGGSYEQYFGPGTRLTVT.

This chain connects TRBV5-4 to TRBJ1-1, with TRBD1 as a possible D gene (5 bases). The V end was cut by 4 bases, the J end by 0 bases, with 16 bases between. The CDR3 covers 16 residues. Germline assignment: CDR1 SGHNT and CDR2 YYREEE (reference sequence). This CDR3 is CASSPDSLILNTEAFF. CDR3 bases: TGTGCCAGCAGCCCAGACAGCCTAATTTTGAACACTGAAGCTTTCTTT.

This clone is a singleton in its sample. The chain has TRBV5-4 and TRBJ1-2; 8 bases map to TRBD1. This CDR3 has 13 amino acids. CDR1 is SGHNT, CDR2 YYREEE, per germline (reference sequence). The J segment lost 7 bases and the V segment lost 4 bases, leaving 6 bases of the junction unmatched. This CDR3 is CASSTGQVAGYTF. The CDR3 DNA is TGTGCCAGCAGCACGGGACAGGTGGCTGGCTACACCTTC.

The V call is TRBV7-2, the J call TRBJ1-4; D is ambiguous. The length of the CDR3 is 15 residues. V lost 5 bases and J lost 8, with 18 bases in between. Germline lookup yields CDR1 SGHTA and CDR2 FQGNSA. The CDR3 protein is CASSARSGRGEKLFF. CDR3 DNA: TGTGCCAGCAGCGCCCGGTCCGGGAGAGGGGAAAAACTGTTTTTT.

CDR3 protein: CASSRLGDRAHNEQFF. CDR3 DNA: TGTGCCAGCAGCCGTCTTGGGGACAGGGCCCACAATGAGCAGTTCTTC. The chain has TRBV14 and TRBJ2-1; 9 bases align to TRBD1. CDR1 and CDR2 from the germline V gene are SGHDN and FVKESK. The CDR3 is 16 amino acids. The J segment lost 5 bases and the V segment lost 4 bases, leaving 9 bases of the junction unmatched.

CDR3 in DNA: TGTGCCAGTAGGGGGGGGACAGGGTACACCGGGGAGCTGTTTTTT. Its protein product is CASRGGTGYTGELFF. This chain connects TRBV19 to TRBJ2-2; 9 bases agree with TRBD1. The J segment lost 3 bases and the V segment lost 6 bases, leaving 5 bases of the junction unmatched. CDR3 length: 15 amino acids. Germline V CDR1 and CDR2: LNHDA, SQIVND (reference sequence).

The chain couples TRBV7-9 to TRBJ1-5; no firm D call. Per germline, CDR1 SEHNR and CDR2 FQNEAQ (reference sequence). V was clipped by 2 bases and J by 7 bases, with 9 bases between them. This CDR3 has 13 amino acids. CDR3 nucleotide sequence: TGTGCCAGCAGCTTAAGTTCACAGCAGCCCCAGCATTTT. Translated: CASSLSSQQPQHF.

The chain is built from TRBV3-1 (or the pseudogene TRBV3-2) and TRBJ1-3; the D gene is possibly TRBD1 (6 bases). Deletions cut 1 base from V and 4 bases from J, with 14 bases between. Germline V lookup: CDR1 LGHDT, CDR2 YNNKEL (reference sequence). There are 16 residues in the CDR3. CDR3 amino acids: CASSQGGLLRGNTIYF. The CDR3, as DNA: TGTGCCAGCAGCCAAGGGGGGCTTTTGAGGGGAAACACCATATATTTT.

This chain connects TRBV6-2 or TRBV6-3 to TRBJ1-5; D gene uncertain. Trimming stripped 2 bases from V and 6 bases from J, with 14 bases between. Germline CDR1 is MNHEY and CDR2 is SVGEGT. The CDR3 sequence is 15 residues long. The CDR3 is CASSYIGQIGQPQHF. The DNA for the CDR3 is TGTGCCAGCAGTTACATCGGGCAGATAGGTCAGCCCCAGCATTTT.

This chain uses TRBV5-3 with TRBJ1-1; D possibly corresponds to TRBD1 (5 bases). TRBV5-3 is marked as an open reading frame, function uncertain. There are 15 residues in the CDR3. V was clipped by 4 bases and J by 2 bases, with 15 bases between them. The CDR3 DNA sequence: TGTGCCAGAAGCCCTAGCGGGGGGTGCAACACTGAAGCTTTCTTT. It translates to CARSPSGGCNTEAFF.

This chain uses TRBV5-1 with TRBJ2-7, with D unresolved. V was pared by 1 base and J by 6 bases, with 11 bases between. CDR3 size: 13 residues. Germline V CDR1 and CDR2: SGHRS, YFSETQ. This chain's CDR3 is CASSLTGGGEQYF. For the CDR3, the DNA is TGCGCCAGCAGCTTGACCGGCGGCGGCGAGCAGTACTTC.

This chain joins TRBV11-2 and TRBJ2-7; D not resolved. In germline, CDR1 is SGHAT, CDR2 FQNNGV. The CDR3 sequence is 11 residues long. V gave up 8 bases and J gave up 9 bases, with 14 bases separating them. Here the CDR3 reads CASFDGLRQYF. Written as DNA, the CDR3 is TGTGCCAGCTTCGACGGGTTACGGCAGTACTTC.

The CDR3 loop is CASSQDMSANTEAFF. DNA for the CDR3: TGCGCCAGCAGCCAAGACATGAGCGCGAACACTGAAGCTTTCTTT. This sequence joins TRBV4-3 and TRBJ1-1; D remains unclear. Trimming shortened V by 0 bases and J by 1 base, and 9 bases separated the two germline ends. The CDR3 has 15 residues. From germline, CDR1 is LGHNA and CDR2 YSLEER.

The V gene is TRBV30, the J gene TRBJ2-1; 8 bases align to TRBD2. CDR3 length equals 13 residues. The V segment lost 2 bases and the J segment 13 bases; nucleotides outside the gene matches: 10. Germline CDR1 GTSNPN, CDR2 SVGIG (reference sequence). Here the CDR3 DNA reads TGTGCCTGGAGTCACGGGGGGGCGAACGTTCAGTTCTTC. This encodes CAWSHGGANVQFF.

The V call is TRBV2, the J call TRBJ1-1; no definite D call. The CDR3 spans 11 residues. V was trimmed by 11 bases and J by 7 bases, leaving 14 bases between them. Germline V gene lookup returns CDR1 SNHLY and CDR2 FYNNEI. CDR3 sequence (DNA): TGTGCCTCTGAGGGTGACATTGAAGCTTTCTTT. It yields the protein CASEGDIEAFF.

The rearrangement uses TRBV19 and TRBJ2-3; TRBD1 matches at 7 bases. The CDR3 extends over 14 amino acids. Looked up from germline, CDR1 is LNHDA and CDR2 is SQIVND (reference sequence). Trimming took 8 bases from V and 2 from J; bases not matched to a gene: 7. In DNA, the CDR3 is TGTGCCAGTCAAACCGGGACAGCCACAGATACGCAGTATTTT. Protein: CASQTGTATDTQYF.